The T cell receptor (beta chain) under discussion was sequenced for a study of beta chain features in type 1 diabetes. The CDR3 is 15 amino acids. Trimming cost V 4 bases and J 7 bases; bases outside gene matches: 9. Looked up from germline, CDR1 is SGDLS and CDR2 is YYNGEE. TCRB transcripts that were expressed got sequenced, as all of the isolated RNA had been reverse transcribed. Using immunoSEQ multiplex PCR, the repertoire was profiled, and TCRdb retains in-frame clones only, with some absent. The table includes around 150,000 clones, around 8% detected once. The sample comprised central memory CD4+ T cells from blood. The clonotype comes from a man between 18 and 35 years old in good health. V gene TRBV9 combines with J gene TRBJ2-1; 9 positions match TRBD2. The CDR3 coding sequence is TGTGCCAGCAGCATCCGTAGCGGGGGTCGAAATGAGCAGTTCTTC. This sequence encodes CASSIRSGGRNEQFF. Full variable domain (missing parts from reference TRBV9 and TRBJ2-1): DSGVTQTPKHLITATGQRVTLRCSPRSGDLSVYWYQQSLDQGLQFLIQYYNGEERAKGNILERFSAQQFPDLHSELNLSSLELGDSALYFCASSIRSGGRNEQFFGPGTRLTVL.